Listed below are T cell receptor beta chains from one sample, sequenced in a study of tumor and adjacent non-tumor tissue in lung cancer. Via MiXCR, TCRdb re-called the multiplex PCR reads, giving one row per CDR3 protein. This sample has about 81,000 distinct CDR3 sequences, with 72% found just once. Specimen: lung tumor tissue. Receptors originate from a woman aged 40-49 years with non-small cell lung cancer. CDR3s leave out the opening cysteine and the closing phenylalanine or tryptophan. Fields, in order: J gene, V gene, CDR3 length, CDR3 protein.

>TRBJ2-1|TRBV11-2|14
VSSLQPPSSYNEQF
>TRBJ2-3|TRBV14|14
ASSYYSGGSTDTQY
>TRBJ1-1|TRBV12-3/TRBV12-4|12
ASRAGGGGRKAS
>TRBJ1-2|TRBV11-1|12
ASRLGQSADGYT
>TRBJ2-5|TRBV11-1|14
ASSLASLAGVETQC
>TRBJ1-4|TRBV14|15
ASTCRDEGPTNEKLF
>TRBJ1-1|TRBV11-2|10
ASGLQGTLAF
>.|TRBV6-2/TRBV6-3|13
ASCYLGYSNQPQY
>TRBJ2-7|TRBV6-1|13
ASSEKSPRGYKQY
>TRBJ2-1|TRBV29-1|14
SVVGGISALHNEQF
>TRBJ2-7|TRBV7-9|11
AFDTGDPDEQY
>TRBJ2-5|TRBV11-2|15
ASIPPLTIGYQGTQY
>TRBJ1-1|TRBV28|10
ASSPTRGKVF
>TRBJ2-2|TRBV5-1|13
ASTFSGPATGELF